Here is one T cell receptor beta chain with its context. The antigen it recognizes is unknown. The sample holds no much larger clone one base away, and base qualities are not on file. Patients with autoimmune disease history or receiving systemic immunosuppression were excluded from the trial. Peripheral blood for TCR sequencing was collected from all dose cohorts at baseline, on cycle 4 day 1, and on cycle 7 day 1. The samples were taken from a phase I, first-in-human, multicenter, open-label dose-escalation trial of ivuxolimab. Adults with locally advanced or metastatic head and neck squamous cell, hepatocellular, melanoma or renal cell carcinoma were enrolled in the trial. Before TCR sequencing, CD4+ T cells and CD8+ T cells from peripheral blood were sorted into separate populations. Reading from cysteine to phenylalanine, the CDR3 counts 13 amino acids. Only the CDR3 part of the read is kept: 39 bases, read in frame from the first base. CDR1 MGHRA and CDR2 YSYEKL were looked up in the germline V gene. Deletion took 2 bases off V and 8 bases off J, with a span of 12 bases between the germline ends.

This specimen comes from a study of OX40 agonist ivuxolimab in advanced cancers. In the study overall: Ivuxolimab was a fully human IgG2 agonistic monoclonal antibody targeting the costimulatory receptor OX40 (CD134). The monotherapy dose-escalation portion (N ≈ 50 patients) of the phase I ivuxolimab trial is reported in the paper. Patients were allowed to have had prior anti-PD-1, anti-PD-L1 or anti-CTLA-4 therapy, and roughly two fifths of the dose-escalation patients had been treated with checkpoint inhibitors. The purpose of peripheral TCRbeta sequencing was to test whether ivuxolimab changed TCR sequence diversity and led to clonal T-cell expansion. A male proportion of roughly 80% and a mean age of around 60 years, ranging from roughly 23 to 90, were recorded for the dose-escalation cohort. Partial responses occurred in three dose-escalation patients: two with cutaneous melanoma and one with hepatocellular carcinoma. Intravenous ivuxolimab was administered to patients every 2 weeks at six dose levels: 0.01, 0.1, 0.3, 1.5, 3 and 10 mg/kg. Of the approximately 53 patients in dose escalation, about 20 had hepatocellular carcinoma, about 15 had melanoma, 9 had renal cell carcinoma and 9 had head and neck cancer. Paper-wide results and their limitations: Which antigens the clonally expanded peripheral T cells were specific for was not determined. After ivuxolimab, CD8+ T cells had more expanded clones than CD4+ T cells on average. In partial responders in the 0.1-3.0 mg/kg groups, normalized peripheral clonal expansion was found to be among the lowest, especially among CD8+ T cells. Clonal expansion of both CD4+ and CD8+ blood T cells was observed from baseline to week 6 at doses 0.1 to 3.0 mg/kg. Low levels of normalized T-cell clonal expansion were also seen in some patients who did not respond.

To sequence the TCRbeta CDR3 region, genomic DNA was isolated from the sorted cells. The immunoSEQ Assay was used for sequencing of TCRbeta CDR3 regions. TCRdb stores this immuneACCESS table with in-frame sequences only. Part of the clones is absent; in the studies checked, under half of the shortfall reflects unresolved V genes, and no reason is known for the rest. A total of some 97,000 clones appear in this sample, over 75% of them only once. Approximately 0.16% of the sample goes to the ten largest clones. This specimen consisted of CD4+ or CD8+ T cells sorted from blood, obtained in a trial of the OX40 agonist ivuxolimab. The clonotype originates from an adult with an advanced solid tumor such as melanoma, head and neck, liver or kidney cancer. The rearrangement combines TRBV4-1 with TRBJ1-1; the D gene identity is not certain. The DNA reads as follows: TGCGCCAGCAGCCAATTTGTGACGGGAGAAGCTTTCTTT. Its protein reads: CASSQFVTGEAFF.